Here is one TCR beta chain with its context. Its specificity is not known. A junction boundary mismatches the germline segment, possibly from a read error. Germline loops: CDR1 SGDLS, CDR2 YYNGEE. This CDR3 has 12 amino acids. The data are from a study of regulatory T cells in long-lasting Graves disease. Study results and limitations: TCR diversity was lower in persistent Graves' patients than in newly diagnosed ones.

Time point of the sample: newly diagnosed GD, antithyroid drugs for less than 3 months. Scientists built the TCR library using RNA that was extracted from PBMCs. From an endocrinology department in Xi'an, China, came the patients. Building the TCR beta libraries relied on iRepertoire HTBI primers, and CDR3 regions underwent Arm-PCR. TCRdb re-called the multiplex PCR reads with MiXCR, one entry per CDR3 protein. The data contain 600,000 to 650,000 distinct CDR3 sequences, 16% of them seen just once; the ten biggest clones take up about 17%. These same records also appear under a second study, on T cells in Graves' hyperthyroidism and ophthalmopathy. Per that study: A set of HTBI primers served as the primers for a first-round RT-PCR of the TCR CDR3. Most expanded thyroid clonotypes above 0.001 recurred in blood.

Specimen: peripheral blood mononuclear cells (PBMCs), collected at new diagnosis, from a patient treated with antithyroid drugs. This chain joins TRBV9 and TRBJ2-3; 10 nucleotides match TRBD2. The sequence came from a woman aged 30 to 39 with Graves disease. The CDR3 region is CASSLAGDTQCF. CDR3 sequence (DNA): TGTGCCAGCAGCCTAGCGGGAGATACGCAGTGTTTT.